This T cell receptor beta chain was profiled in a study of blood T cell repertoires in COVID-19. The assay was immunoSEQ multiplex PCR, and TCRdb's table has in-frame clones only and misses some. Of fewer than 300,000 clones listed, 88% were seen once; the top ten hold about 8.6%. CDR3 length equals 13 residues. After removal of 4 bases from V and 5 bases from J, the junction contained 3 bases not matched to a gene. The germline CDR1 and CDR2 sequences are LGHDT and YNNKEL (reference sequence). The sequenced sample consisted of peripheral blood. This sequence was found in a man between 18 and 29 years old with active or convalescent COVID-19. This chain uses TRBV3-1 (or the pseudogene TRBV3-2) with TRBJ2-5, with 8 bases lining up with TRBD2. The CDR3 sequence is CASSLGRVETQYF. DNA of the CDR3: TGTGCCAGCAGCCTCGGGAGGGTTGAGACCCAGTACTTC.